Shown below are 6 T cell receptor beta chains from a single sample sequenced in a study of blood T cell repertoires in COVID-19. TCRdb keeps only in-frame clones here, not all; method: immunoSEQ multiplex PCR. In the table there are fewer than 200,000 clones, 80% to 90% of which are singletons. Sequenced sample: peripheral blood. All receptors derive from a young man who had recovered from COVID-19.

The CDR3 DNA is TGTGCCAGCAGCTTATCTACGGTTAACTATGGCTACACCTTC. This encodes CASSLSTVNYGYTF. The chain carries TRBV11-2 and TRBJ1-2; D remains unclear. CDR1 is SGHAT, CDR2 FQNNGV, per germline. V dropped 2 bases and J dropped 1 base, with 8 bases sitting between them. The CDR3 length is 14 residues. The complete variable domain, with remaining parts taken from reference TRBV11-2 and TRBJ1-2, reads EAGVAQSPRYKIIEKRQSVAFWCNPISGHATLYWYQQILGQGPKLLIQFQNNGVVDDSQLPKDRFSAERLKGVDSTLKIQPAKLEDSAVYLCASSLSTVNYGYTFGSGTRLTVV.

This sequence joins TRBV7-8 and TRBJ1-1; a weak D match, TRBD1 (5 bases). The length of the CDR3 is 14 residues. V was cut by 4 bases and J by 4 bases, with 13 bases left in between. The germline V gene has CDR1 SGHVS and CDR2 FQNEAQ. The CDR3 here is CASSSSLDSTEAFF. In DNA, the CDR3 is TGTGCCAGCAGCTCAAGCCTAGACAGCACTGAAGCTTTCTTT.

This clone was counted a single time. One junction end disagrees with the germline gene, perhaps due to a read error. The chain has TRBV14 and TRBJ1-1; no clear D. The CDR3 has 13 amino acids. Germline CDR1 reads SGHDN; CDR2 reads FVKESK. CDR3 in amino acids: CASSQEIRTEAFF. The CDR3 coding sequence is TGTGCCAGCAGTCAAGAGATCCGGACTGAAGCTTTCTTT. Full variable domain (outside the CDR3, taken from reference TRBV14 and TRBJ1-1): EAGVTQFPSHSVIEKGQTVTLRCDPISGHDNLYWYRRVMGKEIKFLLHFVKESKQDESGMPNNRFLAERTGGTYSTLKVQPAELEDSGVYFCASSQEIRTEAFFGQGTRLTVV.

This clone was seen just once. The J gene is TRBJ2-5, the V gene TRBV6-6; 8 bases line up with TRBD1. There are 11 residues in the CDR3. CDR1 is MNHNY, CDR2 SVGAGI, per germline (reference sequence). The junction had 9 bases not matched to a gene; V was cut back by 8 bases and J by 13 bases. The CDR3 region has the DNA TGTGCCAGCTACCGACGGGACAGGTTGTACTTC. This sequence encodes CASYRRDRLYF.

The genes are TRBV9 and TRBJ2-2, with D unclear. This CDR3 spans 13 amino acids. CDR1 and CDR2 from the germline V gene are SGDLS and YYNGEE. Trimming pared 4 bases from V and 6 bases from J, leaving 10 bases between. This CDR3 reads CASSPRQPGELFF. In nucleotides, the CDR3 is TGTGCCAGCAGCCCCCGACAACCCGGGGAGCTGTTTTTT.

Only one count was recorded for this clone. The V gene is TRBV19, the J gene TRBJ1-5; D is ambiguous. The CDR3 is 13 residues long. The V end was cut by 0 bases, the J end by 7 bases, with 7 bases between. Germline values: CDR1 LNHDA, CDR2 SQIVND (reference sequence). CDR3 in DNA: TGTGCCAGTAGTATAGAAGAGGGACAGCCCCAGCATTTT. This sequence encodes CASSIEEGQPQHF. Full variable domain (rest looked up from reference TRBV19 and TRBJ1-5): DGGITQSPKYLFRKEGQNVTLSCEQNLNHDAMYWYRQDPGQGLRLIYYSQIVNDFQKGDIAEGYSVSREKKESFPLTVTSAQKNPTAFYLCASSIEEGQPQHFGDGTRLSIL.